One and the same sample provided the 15 T cell receptor beta chains below, sequenced in a study of a mutant IDH1 vaccine in newly diagnosed glioma. No antigens are known for them. Clones were read by immunoSEQ multiplex PCR, and TCRdb kept only the in-frame ones, dropping some. The table records some 56,000 clones, around 75% of them present only once. Described time point: week 47, end of study. Mutant IDH1 20-mer peptide, at 300 ug, made up each vaccine dose, with topical imiquimod. The sample was PBMCs, taken from a glioma patient whose treatment included an IDH1 peptide vaccine. The receptor set was obtained from a man between 45 and 60 years old with glioma.

The J gene is TRBJ1-2, the V gene TRBV6-1; D remains unclear. Trimming took off 2 bases at V and 5 bases at J, with 6 bases between the two ends. Germline V gives CDR1 MNHNS, CDR2 SASEGT. There are 12 residues in the CDR3. CDR3 DNA: TGTGCCAGCAGTGAACCCGGGTATGGCTACACCTTC. Encoded protein: CASSEPGYGYTF.

The V gene is TRBV19, the J gene TRBJ2-3, with 9 bases identical to TRBD2. This CDR3 spans 16 amino acids. The V gene's germline CDR1 is LNHDA and CDR2 SQIVND (reference sequence). V lost 1 base and J lost 4; bases outside the gene matches: 6. CDR3 nucleotides: TGTGCCAGTAGTATAGGAGGACTAGCGCAACCAGATACGCAGTATTTT. Residues: CASSIGGLAQPDTQYF.

Of note for this clone: This may be a read error: a much more frequent sequence differs by one nucleotide. The chain is built from TRBV4-2 and TRBJ1-2; TRBD1 aligns across 7 bases. V gave up 3 bases and J gave up 2 bases; unmatched junction bases: 0. This CDR3 spans 13 amino acids. Germline V gene lookup returns CDR1 LGHNA and CDR2 YNFKEQ. This chain's CDR3 is CASSQTGNYGYTF. The CDR3 nucleotides read TGTGCCAGCAGCCAGACAGGGAACTATGGCTACACCTTC.

The genes are TRBV7-9 and TRBJ2-1, with 9 bases that match TRBD1. CDR1 is SEHNR and CDR2 is FQNEAQ in the germline V gene (reference sequence). Trimming removed 5 bases from V and 2 bases from J; junction bases left unmatched: 4. The CDR3 has 15 residues. This CDR3 is CASSGGTGPYNEQFF. CDR3 sequence (DNA): TGTGCCAGCAGCGGGGGGACAGGGCCCTACAATGAGCAGTTCTTC.

This clone was seen once. The chain has TRBV19 and TRBJ2-3; 10 bases align to TRBD2. Unmatched junction bases numbered 11, after V lost 5 bases and J lost 6 bases. Germline V CDR1 and CDR2: LNHDA, SQIVND (reference sequence). The CDR3 sequence is 16 residues long. In DNA form, the CDR3 reads TGTGCCAGTAGTGGGCCTAGCGGGGGCCCGGGGGATACGCAGTATTTT. It encodes CASSGPSGGPGDTQYF.

V and J are TRBV6-1 and TRBJ1-1; D is unclear. This CDR3 comprises 13 residues. Trimming shortened V by 8 bases and J by 2 bases, and 12 bases separated the two germline ends. Looked up from germline, CDR1 is MNHNS and CDR2 is SASEGT. CDR3 DNA: TGTGCCAGCCCGGACGGTTTTAACACTGAAGCTTTCTTT. Its translation is CASPDGFNTEAFF.

The rearrangement uses TRBV27 and TRBJ2-7; D is unresolved. The CDR3 spans 12 residues. The V gene lost 5 bases and the J gene lost 7 bases, with 12 bases spanning the gap. Germline CDR1 reads MNHEY; CDR2 reads SMNVEV (reference sequence). The CDR3 loop is CASSPDPGEQYF. DNA of the CDR3: TGTGCCAGCAGTCCCGACCCTGGTGAGCAGTACTTC.

The V gene is TRBV5-1, the J gene TRBJ1-1; D is possibly TRBD1 (6 bases). This CDR3 spans 15 amino acids. V lost 4 bases, J lost 0 bases, and 13 bases lay in between. Germline V gene sequence: CDR1 SGHRS, CDR2 YFSETQ. Here the CDR3 reads CASSQGHAMNTEAFF. CDR3 nucleotides: TGCGCCAGCAGCCAGGGACACGCCATGAACACTGAAGCTTTCTTT.

V and J are TRBV19 and TRBJ2-7; maybe TRBD1 (6 bases). This CDR3 contains 14 residues. The V end lost 5 bases, the J end lost 5 bases, and 16 bases lay between the germline ends. CDR1 is LNHDA and CDR2 is SQIVND in the germline V gene (reference sequence). CDR3 sequence reads: CASSLRDTGHEQYF. The CDR3 DNA follows: TGTGCCAGTAGTCTCCGGGACACGGGCCACGAGCAGTACTTC.

This clone was observed a few times. The rearrangement uses TRBV14 and TRBJ1-1; no reliable D call. V shed 1 base and J shed 8 bases, with 8 bases lying between them. Germline CDR1 reads SGHDN; CDR2 reads FVKESK. This CDR3 has 12 residues. As DNA, the CDR3 is TGTGCCAGCAGCCAAGCCAACCGAGAAGCTTTCTTT. Amino acids: CASSQANREAFF. Supplemented by reference TRBV14 and TRBJ1-1, the full variable domain reads EAGVTQFPSHSVIEKGQTVTLRCDPISGHDNLYWYRRVMGKEIKFLLHFVKESKQDESGMPNNRFLAERTGGTYSTLKVQPAELEDSGVYFCASSQANREAFFGQGTRLTVV.

This clone has just one count. This chain uses TRBV19 with TRBJ2-1; 12 bases align to TRBD1. Unmatched junction bases numbered 5, after V lost 8 bases and J lost 9 bases. The CDR3 is 13 amino acids. The germline CDR1 and CDR2 sequences are LNHDA and SQIVND (reference sequence). CDR3: CASAGTGGSEQFF. In nucleotides, the CDR3 is TGTGCCAGTGCCGGGACAGGGGGCAGTGAGCAGTTCTTC.

This clone has only a few counts. The rearrangement joins TRBV5-1 to TRBJ2-3; possibly TRBD2 for D (5 bases). The V gene lost 0 bases and the J gene lost 4 bases, with 33 bases spanning the gap. Per the germline V gene, CDR1 is SGHRS and CDR2 is YFSETQ. CDR3 length equals 22 residues. CDR3 in amino acids: CASSLVGVAGLIIGGFADTQYF. The CDR3 DNA is TGCGCCAGCAGCTTGGTCGGGGTGGCGGGTTTAATCATTGGCGGGTTCGCAGATACGCAGTATTTT.

As regards this clone: An end of the junction does not agree with germline; a read error may underlie this. J is TRBJ1-3 and V is TRBV7-7, with 9 bases matching TRBD1. The CDR3 covers 15 residues. Germline V gene data show CDR1 as SSHAT and CDR2 as FNYEAQ (reference sequence). The CDR3 DNA reads TGTGCTAGCAGCGCAGGGACAGGGAGAGGAAACACCATATATTTT. This encodes CASSAGTGRGNTIYF.

The V gene is TRBV19, the J gene TRBJ2-7; D may match TRBD1 or TRBD2 (5 bases each). V was pared by 6 bases and J by 3 bases, with 15 bases between. The CDR3 spans 14 residues. The germline V gene encodes CDR1 LNHDA and CDR2 SQIVND (reference sequence). CDR3 in DNA: TGTGCCAGTAGCTACCCTGGGGGATTCTACGAGCAGTACTTC. This sequence encodes CASSYPGGFYEQYF.

The chain is built from TRBV28 and TRBJ1-2; 8 positions agree with TRBD1. The CDR3 sequence is 15 residues long. Unmatched junction bases numbered 9, after V lost 5 bases and J lost 4 bases. The germline CDR1 and CDR2 sequences are MDHEN and SYDVKM. CDR3 sequence reads: CASSTPRDRGYGYTF. As DNA, the CDR3 is TGTGCCAGCAGTACCCCCAGAGACAGGGGCTATGGCTACACCTTC.